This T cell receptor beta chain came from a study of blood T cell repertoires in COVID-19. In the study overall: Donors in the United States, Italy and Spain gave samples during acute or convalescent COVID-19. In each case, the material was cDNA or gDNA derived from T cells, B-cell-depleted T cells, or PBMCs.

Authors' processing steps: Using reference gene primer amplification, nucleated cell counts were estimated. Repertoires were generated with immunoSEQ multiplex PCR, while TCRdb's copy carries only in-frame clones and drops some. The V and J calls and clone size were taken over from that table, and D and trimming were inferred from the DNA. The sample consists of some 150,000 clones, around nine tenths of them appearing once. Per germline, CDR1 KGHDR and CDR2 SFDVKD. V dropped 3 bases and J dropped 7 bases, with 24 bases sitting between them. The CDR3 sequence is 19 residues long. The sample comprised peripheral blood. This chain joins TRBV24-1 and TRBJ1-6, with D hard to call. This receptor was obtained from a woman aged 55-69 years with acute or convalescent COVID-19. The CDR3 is CATSDPMGRVATRNSPLHF. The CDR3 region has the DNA TGTGCCACCAGTGATCCGATGGGGAGGGTGGCGACGAGGAATTCACCCCTCCACTTT.